The source of this TCR beta chain is a study of identical twins. TCRdb reprocessed the 5' RACE reads with MiXCR, giving one entry per CDR3 protein. The sample lists approximately 300,000 distinct CDR3 sequences, 8.5% to 9.5% seen once, with around 7.1% in the top ten. Between the trimmed V and J ends, which lost 6 bases and 9 bases, there was a span of 17 bases. The CDR3 totals 13 residues. These same records also appear under a second study, on yellow fever vaccine responses in identical twins.

The sequence was collected from a woman aged 18-29 years in good health. This rearrangement joins TRBV12-3 or TRBV12-4 to TRBJ1-2; D possibly corresponds to TRBD1 (5 bases). The sequenced material came from CD8+ T cells sorted from blood. Here the CDR3 DNA reads TGTGCCAGCAGACCCTCCAGGGAGCGACGCTACACCTTC. As protein: CASRPSRERRYTF.